The 17 T cell receptor beta chains reported below all come from one sample, sequenced in a study of T cell changes during pregnancy in multiple sclerosis. TCRdb's copy holds only in-frame clones and misses some; the assay was immunoSEQ multiplex PCR. The sample has about 74,000 clones, just over 90% seen once; the top ten hold 1.4%. The specimen was peripheral blood, collected in the third trimester of pregnancy. All receptors come from a female donor with multiple sclerosis, enrolled in a pregnancy study.

The CDR3 nucleotides read TGTGCCAGCAGAGGACAGACTCAAAATCAGCCCCAGCATTTT. Its protein product is CASRGQTQNQPQHF. The chain recombines TRBV2 with TRBJ1-5; tentatively, D is TRBD1 (6 bases). The CDR3 extends over 14 amino acids. Deletions cut 6 bases from V and 4 bases from J, with 13 bases between. Germline-derived CDR1 and CDR2 are SNHLY and FYNNEI. The complete variable domain, with remaining parts taken from reference TRBV2 and TRBJ1-5, reads EPEVTQTPSHQVTQMGQEVILRCVPISNHLYFYWYRQILGQKVEFLVSFYNNEISEKSEIFDDQFSVERPDGSNFTLKIRSTKLEDSAMYFCASRGQTQNQPQHFGDGTRLSIL.

The gene calls are TRBV27 and TRBJ2-1; D possibly corresponds to TRBD2 (7 bases). The germline V and J ends were trimmed by 3 bases and 4 bases, with 10 bases remaining between them. Germline V gene sequence: CDR1 MNHEY, CDR2 SMNVEV (reference sequence). The CDR3 extends over 14 amino acids. CDR3 coding DNA: TGTGCCAGCAGTTTGGGGGGGCCTTACAATGAGCAGTTCTTC. This encodes CASSLGGPYNEQFF.

This clone appeared a single time. J is TRBJ1-2 and V is TRBV6-5; a possible D gene is TRBD1 (5 bases). V lost 1 base, J lost 7 bases, and 7 bases lay in between. The germline CDR1 and CDR2 sequences are MNHEY and SVGAGI. The CDR3 length is 12 residues. CDR3: CASSYWGGGYTF. The CDR3 bases are TGTGCCAGCAGTTACTGGGGGGGTGGCTACACCTTC.

The V call is TRBV4-2, the J call TRBJ2-5; D perhaps matches TRBD1 (5 bases). V lost 4 bases, J lost 5 bases, and 14 bases lay in between. This CDR3 is built from 14 residues. Germline assignment: CDR1 LGHNA and CDR2 YNFKEQ. The CDR3 here is CASSLLGLVETQYF. The CDR3 nucleotides read TGTGCCAGCAGCCTCCTGGGGCTAGTCGAGACCCAGTACTTC.

The chain has TRBV7-6 and TRBJ1-2; no firm D call. The CDR3 totals 13 residues. Germline CDR1 is SGHVS and CDR2 is FNYEAQ. V was cut by 8 bases and J by 4 bases, with 14 bases left in between. CDR3 protein: CASGRGSGYGYTF. DNA for the CDR3: TGTGCCAGCGGCCGGGGTTCGGGCTATGGCTACACCTTC.

This chain links TRBV6-5 with TRBJ1-1; 9 bases fit TRBD1. CDR1 and CDR2 (germline): MNHEY, SVGAGI. The CDR3 is 14 amino acids. The V gene end was trimmed by 8 bases and the J gene end by 1 base; junction bases not matched to a gene: 5. CDR3 nucleotides: TGTGCCAGCTGCCGGGACAGGGAGAACACTGAAGCTTTCTTT. The encoded protein is CASCRDRENTEAFF.

Concerning this clone itself: The sample contains more than one DNA sequence encoding this CDR3. The chain uses TRBV5-1 and TRBJ2-7; TRBD2 might be the D (7 bases). CDR1 SGHRS and CDR2 YFSETQ come from the germline V gene. Between the trimmed V and J ends, which lost 4 bases and 0 bases, there was a span of 14 bases. The CDR3 sequence is 15 residues long. In DNA form, the CDR3 reads TGCGCCAGCAGCCCGACGGGGGGCCGCTCCTACGAGCAGTACTTC. Its translation: CASSPTGGRSYEQYF.

The genes are TRBV10-2 and TRBJ2-3, with a tentative D call TRBD1 (6 bases). Trimming shortened V by 6 bases and J by 3 bases, and 13 bases separated the two germline ends. CDR3 length: 14 amino acids. The germline gives CDR1 WSHSY, CDR2 SAAADI. CDR3 nucleotides: TGCGCCAGCAGCCCGGGACATATAACAGATACGCAGTATTTT. Its translation: CASSPGHITDTQYF.

A single count supports this clone. V gene TRBV6-5 combines with J gene TRBJ2-6, with D unresolved. Germline-derived CDR1 and CDR2 are MNHEY and SVGAGI. The CDR3 is 15 amino acids. V dropped 2 bases and J dropped 3 bases, with 8 bases sitting between them. The CDR3 sequence is CASSYAGLGANVLTF. CDR3 in DNA: TGTGCCAGCAGTTACGCTGGGCTTGGGGCCAACGTCCTGACTTTC.

The chain uses TRBV6-1 and TRBJ2-2; maybe TRBD2 (5 bases). The CDR3 loop spans 13 amino acids. Trimming left V 10 bases short and J 1 base short, with 10 bases between. CDR1 MNHNS and CDR2 SASEGT come from the germline V gene. In DNA form, the CDR3 reads TGTGCCACCCTAGAGGGGAACACCGGGGAGCTGTTTTTT. Amino acids: CATLEGNTGELFF.

The chain employs TRBV29-1 and TRBJ1-3; 7 bases match TRBD1. Germline lookup yields CDR1 SQVTM and CDR2 ANQGSEA. The CDR3 is 13 amino acids. Unmatched junction bases numbered 9, after V lost 5 bases and J lost 8 bases. The CDR3 DNA follows: TGCAGCGTTTTGACAGGGATGATAGACACCATATATTTT. Residues: CSVLTGMIDTIYF.

The V call is TRBV7-3, the J call TRBJ1-5; D remains ambiguous. Trimming pared 3 bases from V and 5 bases from J, leaving 8 bases between. This CDR3 is 13 amino acids long. Germline CDR1 is SGHTA and CDR2 is FQGTGA. CDR3 bases: TGTGCCAGCAGCTTCGGCAGCGATCAGCCCCAGCATTTT. It is translated as CASSFGSDQPQHF.

On this clone: A junction boundary mismatches the germline segment, possibly from a read error. This chain joins TRBV2 and TRBJ2-1, with D possibly being TRBD1 (6 bases). Germline V gives CDR1 SNHLY, CDR2 FYNNEI. This CDR3 spans 18 amino acids. The CDR3 sequence: CVSSHHRAKPYSYNEQFF. The CDR3 nucleotides read TGTGTCAGCAGTCATCACAGGGCGAAACCATACTCCTACAATGAGCAGTTCTTC.

CDR3: CASSFLAGGPGTQYF. The DNA of the CDR3 is TGCGCCAGCAGCTTCTTAGCGGGGGGCCCAGGCACGCAGTATTTT. The rearrangement links TRBV5-1 to TRBJ2-3; the match to TRBD2 covers 10 bases. The germline gives CDR1 SGHRS, CDR2 YFSETQ. This CDR3 contains 15 residues. Germline trimming cut 2 bases from V and 9 bases from J; bases unmatched to any gene: 9.

The rearrangement joins TRBV5-1 to TRBJ2-1; TRBD2 aligns across 10 bases. This CDR3 has 15 amino acids. V shed 0 bases, J shed 10 bases, and the junction held 7 bases outside the gene matches. CDR1 SGHRS and CDR2 YFSETQ come from the germline V gene. CDR3 in DNA: TGCGCCAGCAGCTTGGGCAGCGGGGGGGCTGGGGAGCAGTTCTTC. As protein: CASSLGSGGAGEQFF.

The chain's CDR3 is CASSLTGGASYEQFF. CDR3 coding DNA: TGTGCCAGCAGCTTAACCGGGGGGGCCTCCTATGAGCAGTTCTTC. The chain combines TRBV7-3 with TRBJ2-1; 8 bases map to TRBD2. Germline V gives CDR1 SGHTA, CDR2 FQGTGA. CDR3 length: 15 residues. Unmatched junction bases numbered 6, after V lost 0 bases and J lost 8 bases.

This chain uses TRBV5-1 with TRBJ1-2; 10 nucleotides agree with TRBD1. Germline V lookup: CDR1 SGHRS, CDR2 YFSETQ. V was clipped by 4 bases and J by 5 bases; unmatched bases: 14. This CDR3 has 17 amino acids. The CDR3 nucleotides read TGCGCCAGCAGCGGGCGGACAGGGGGAGTTTCCTCGTATGGCTACACCTTC. It is translated as CASSGRTGGVSSYGYTF.